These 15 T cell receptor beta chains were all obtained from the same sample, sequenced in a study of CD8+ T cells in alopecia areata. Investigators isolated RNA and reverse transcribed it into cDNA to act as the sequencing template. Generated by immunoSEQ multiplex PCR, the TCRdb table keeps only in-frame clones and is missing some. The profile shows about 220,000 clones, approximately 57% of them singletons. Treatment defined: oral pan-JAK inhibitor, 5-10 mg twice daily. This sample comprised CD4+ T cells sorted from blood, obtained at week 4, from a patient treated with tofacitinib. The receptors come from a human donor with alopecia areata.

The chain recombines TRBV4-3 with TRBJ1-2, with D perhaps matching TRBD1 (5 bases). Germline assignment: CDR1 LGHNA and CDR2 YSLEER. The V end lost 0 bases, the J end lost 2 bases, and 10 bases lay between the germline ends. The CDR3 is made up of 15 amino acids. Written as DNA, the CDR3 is TGCGCCAGCAGCCAAGATGTCAACAGGAACTATGGCTACACCTTC. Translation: CASSQDVNRNYGYTF.

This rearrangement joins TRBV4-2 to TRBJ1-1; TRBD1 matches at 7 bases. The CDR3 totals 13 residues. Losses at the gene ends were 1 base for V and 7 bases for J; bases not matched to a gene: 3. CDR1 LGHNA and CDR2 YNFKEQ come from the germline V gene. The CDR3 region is CASSQVRDSEAFF. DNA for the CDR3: TGTGCCAGCAGCCAAGTCCGGGACAGTGAAGCTTTCTTT.

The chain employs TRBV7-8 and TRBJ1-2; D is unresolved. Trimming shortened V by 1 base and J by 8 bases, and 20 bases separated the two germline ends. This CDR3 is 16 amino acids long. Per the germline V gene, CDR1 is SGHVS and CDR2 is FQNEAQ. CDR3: CASSLGSGSSLRGYTF. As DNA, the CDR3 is TGTGCCAGCAGCTTAGGTTCTGGGTCTTCCCTTAGGGGCTACACCTTC.

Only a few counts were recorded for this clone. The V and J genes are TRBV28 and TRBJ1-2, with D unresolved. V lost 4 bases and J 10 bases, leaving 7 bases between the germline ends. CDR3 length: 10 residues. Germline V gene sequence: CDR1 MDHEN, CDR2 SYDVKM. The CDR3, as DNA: TGTGCCAGCAGTTCAGAGACCTACACCTTC. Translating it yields CASSSETYTF.

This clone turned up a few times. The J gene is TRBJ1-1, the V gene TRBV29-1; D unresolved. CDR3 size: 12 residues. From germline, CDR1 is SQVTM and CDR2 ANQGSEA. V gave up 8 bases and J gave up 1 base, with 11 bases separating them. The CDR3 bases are TGCAGCACCCGAGCAGGGAACACTGAAGCTTTCTTT. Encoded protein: CSTRAGNTEAFF.

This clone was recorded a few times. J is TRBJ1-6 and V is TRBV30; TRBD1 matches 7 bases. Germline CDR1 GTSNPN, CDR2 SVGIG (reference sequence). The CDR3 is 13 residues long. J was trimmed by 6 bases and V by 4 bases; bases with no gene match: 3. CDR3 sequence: CAWNGQANSPLHF. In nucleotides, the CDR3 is TGTGCCTGGAATGGACAGGCTAATTCACCCCTCCACTTT.

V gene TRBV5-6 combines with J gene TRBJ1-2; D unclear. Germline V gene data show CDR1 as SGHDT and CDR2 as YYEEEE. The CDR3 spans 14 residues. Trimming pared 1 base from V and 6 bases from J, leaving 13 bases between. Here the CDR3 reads CASSLMRGIHGYTF. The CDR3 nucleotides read TGTGCCAGCAGCTTGATGCGAGGGATCCATGGCTACACCTTC.

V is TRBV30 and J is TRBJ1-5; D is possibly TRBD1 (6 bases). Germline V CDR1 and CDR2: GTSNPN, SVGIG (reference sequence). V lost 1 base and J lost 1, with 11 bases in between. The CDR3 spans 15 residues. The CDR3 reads CAWSAGTLSNQPQHF. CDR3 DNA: TGTGCCTGGAGTGCGGGGACACTAAGCAATCAGCCCCAGCATTTT. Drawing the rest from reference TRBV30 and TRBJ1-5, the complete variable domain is SQTIHQWPATLVQPVGSPLSLECTVEGTSNPNLYWYRQAAGRGLQLLFYSVGIGQISSEVPQNLSASRPQDRQFILSSKKLLLSDSGFYLCAWSAGTLSNQPQHFGDGTRLSIL.

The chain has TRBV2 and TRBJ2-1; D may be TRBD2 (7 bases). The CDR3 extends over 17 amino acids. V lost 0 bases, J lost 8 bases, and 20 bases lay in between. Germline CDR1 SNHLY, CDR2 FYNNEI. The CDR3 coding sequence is TGTGCCAGCAGTGAAGCGCCGCGCGGGGGCCGATGGGATGAGCAGTTCTTC. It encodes CASSEAPRGGRWDEQFF.

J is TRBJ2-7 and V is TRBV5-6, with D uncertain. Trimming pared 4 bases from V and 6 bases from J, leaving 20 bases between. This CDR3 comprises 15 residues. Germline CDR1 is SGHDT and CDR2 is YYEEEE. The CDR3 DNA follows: TGTGCCAGCAGCCTGGGGAATTTCCAGATGCGCGAGCAGTACTTC. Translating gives CASSLGNFQMREQYF.

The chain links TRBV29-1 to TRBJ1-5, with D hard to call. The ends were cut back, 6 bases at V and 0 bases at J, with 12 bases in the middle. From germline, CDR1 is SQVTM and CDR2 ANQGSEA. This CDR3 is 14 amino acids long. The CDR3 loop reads CSVALDYSNQPQHF. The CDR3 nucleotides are TGCAGCGTCGCCCTGGATTATAGCAATCAGCCCCAGCATTTT.

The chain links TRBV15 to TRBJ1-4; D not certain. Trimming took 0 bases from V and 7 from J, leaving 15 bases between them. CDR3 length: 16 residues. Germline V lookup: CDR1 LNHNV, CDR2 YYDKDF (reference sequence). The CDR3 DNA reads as TGTGCCACCAGCAGAGATAGCGGGAGGGCTTCTGAAAAACTGTTTTTT. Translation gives CATSRDSGRASEKLFF.

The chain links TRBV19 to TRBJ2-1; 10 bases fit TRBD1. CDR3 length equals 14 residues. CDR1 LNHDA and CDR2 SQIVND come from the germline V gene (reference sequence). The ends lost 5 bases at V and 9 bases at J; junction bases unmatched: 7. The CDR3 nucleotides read TGTGCCAGTAGTTCCGGGACAGGGGTCAGTGAGCAGTTCTTC. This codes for CASSSGTGVSEQFF.

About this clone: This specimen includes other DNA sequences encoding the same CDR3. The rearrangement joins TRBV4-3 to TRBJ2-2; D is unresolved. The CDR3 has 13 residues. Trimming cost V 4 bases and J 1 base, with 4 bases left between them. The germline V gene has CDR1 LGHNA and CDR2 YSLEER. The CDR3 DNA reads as TGCGCCAGCAGCCCCCAGAACACCGGGGAGCTGTTTTTT. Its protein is CASSPQNTGELFF.

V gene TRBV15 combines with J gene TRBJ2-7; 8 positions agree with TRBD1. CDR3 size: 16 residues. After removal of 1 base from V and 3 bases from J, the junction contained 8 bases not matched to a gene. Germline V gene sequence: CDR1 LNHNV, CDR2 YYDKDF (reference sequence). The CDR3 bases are TGTGCCACCAGCAGAGCCGCGACAGGGGAGCTCTACGAGCAGTACTTC. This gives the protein CATSRAATGELYEQYF.